This T cell receptor beta chain was recovered during a study of PD-1 blockade in classical Hodgkin lymphoma. CDR1 and CDR2 from the germline V gene are MDHEN and SYDVKM. The CDR3 has 13 amino acids. With 7 bases removed from V and 0 bases from J, the gap between germline ends came to 9 bases. Here immunoSEQ multiplex PCR was the method, and the copy in TCRdb shows in-frame clones only, minus some. The sample has tens of thousands of clones, more than 85% seen once. The time point was: newly diagnosed, previously untreated cHL patient sample. Comparison samples consisted of PBMCs from newly diagnosed, untreated classical Hodgkin lymphoma. Regarding this clone: Antigen specificity is unknown.

General study findings and limits: Repertoires differed for reasons still undefined, possibly disease activity or prior therapy. Relapsed/refractory patients reportedly had lower baseline diversity than newly diagnosed patients.

This chain links TRBV28 with TRBJ1-1; D uncertain. The sample was peripheral blood mononuclear cells (PBMCs). The TCR comes from a human donor with classical Hodgkin lymphoma. The CDR3 spells CASTGWVNTEAFF. In DNA, the CDR3 is TGTGCCAGCACCGGATGGGTGAACACTGAAGCTTTCTTT.